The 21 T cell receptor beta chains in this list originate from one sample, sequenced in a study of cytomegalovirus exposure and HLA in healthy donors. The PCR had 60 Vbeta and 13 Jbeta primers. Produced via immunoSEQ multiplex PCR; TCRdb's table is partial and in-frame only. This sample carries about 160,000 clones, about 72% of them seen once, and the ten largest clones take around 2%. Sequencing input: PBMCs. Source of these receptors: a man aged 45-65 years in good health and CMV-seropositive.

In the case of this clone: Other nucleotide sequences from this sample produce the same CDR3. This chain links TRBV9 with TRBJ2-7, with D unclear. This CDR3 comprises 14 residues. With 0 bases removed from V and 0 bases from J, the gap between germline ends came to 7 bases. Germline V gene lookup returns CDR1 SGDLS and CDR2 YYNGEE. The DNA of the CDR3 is TGTGCCAGCAGCGTAGTGAGTACCTCCTACGAGCAGTACTTC. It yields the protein CASSVVSTSYEQYF.

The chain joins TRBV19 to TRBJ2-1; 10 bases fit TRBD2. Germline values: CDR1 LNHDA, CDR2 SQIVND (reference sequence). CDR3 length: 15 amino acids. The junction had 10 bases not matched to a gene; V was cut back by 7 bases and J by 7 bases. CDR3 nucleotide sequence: TGTGCCAGTACCTCACCGGGACTAGCGTCTAATGAGCAGTTCTTC. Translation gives CASTSPGLASNEQFF.

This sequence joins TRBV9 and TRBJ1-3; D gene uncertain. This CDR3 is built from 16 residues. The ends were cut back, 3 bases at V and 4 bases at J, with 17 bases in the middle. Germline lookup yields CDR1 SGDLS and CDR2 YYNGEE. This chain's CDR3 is CASSAHEVGRGNTIYF. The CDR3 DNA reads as TGTGCCAGCAGCGCCCACGAAGTGGGGAGGGGAAACACCATATATTTT.

CDR3 nucleotide sequence: TGCGCCAGCAGCCAATGGCCGGAGAATCAGCCCCAGCATTTT. Its translation is CASSQWPENQPQHF. The chain combines TRBV4-3 with TRBJ1-5; no definite D call. CDR3 length equals 14 residues. V was cut by 2 bases and J by 4 bases, with 9 bases left in between. Germline V gene data show CDR1 as LGHNA and CDR2 as YSLEER.

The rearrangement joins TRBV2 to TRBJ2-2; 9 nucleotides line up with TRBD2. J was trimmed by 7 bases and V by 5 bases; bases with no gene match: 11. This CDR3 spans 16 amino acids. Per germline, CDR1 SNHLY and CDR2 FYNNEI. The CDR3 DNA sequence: TGTGCCAGCAGTAACGCGGGGGGGCGGGCTGGCGGGGAGCTGTTTTTT. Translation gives CASSNAGGRAGGELFF. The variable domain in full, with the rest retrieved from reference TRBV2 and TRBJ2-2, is EPEVTQTPSHQVTQMGQEVILRCVPISNHLYFYWYRQILGQKVEFLVSFYNNEISEKSEIFDDQFSVERPDGSNFTLKIRSTKLEDSAMYFCASSNAGGRAGGELFFGEGSRLTVL.

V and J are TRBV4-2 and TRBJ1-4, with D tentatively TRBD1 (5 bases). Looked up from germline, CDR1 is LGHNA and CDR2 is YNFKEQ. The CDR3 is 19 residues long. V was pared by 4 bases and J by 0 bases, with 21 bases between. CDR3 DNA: TGTGCCAGCAGCCCCGCGGTGGTGCGGGGGATTGCAACTAATGAAAAACTGTTTTTT. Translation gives CASSPAVVRGIATNEKLFF.

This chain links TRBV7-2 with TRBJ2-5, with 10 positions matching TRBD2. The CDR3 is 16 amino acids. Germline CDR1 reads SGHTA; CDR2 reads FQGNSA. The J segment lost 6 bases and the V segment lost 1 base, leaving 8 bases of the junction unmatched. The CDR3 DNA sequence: TGTGCCAGCAGCTTAGATTCTAGCGGGGGAGGGAAGACCCAGTACTTC. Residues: CASSLDSSGGGKTQYF.

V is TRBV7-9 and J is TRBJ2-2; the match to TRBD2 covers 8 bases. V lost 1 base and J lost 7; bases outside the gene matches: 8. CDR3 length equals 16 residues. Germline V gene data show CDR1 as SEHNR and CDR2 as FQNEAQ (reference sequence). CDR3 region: CASSLVVAGNLGELFF. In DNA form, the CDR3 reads TGTGCCAGCAGCTTAGTGGTAGCGGGGAACCTCGGGGAGCTGTTTTTT.

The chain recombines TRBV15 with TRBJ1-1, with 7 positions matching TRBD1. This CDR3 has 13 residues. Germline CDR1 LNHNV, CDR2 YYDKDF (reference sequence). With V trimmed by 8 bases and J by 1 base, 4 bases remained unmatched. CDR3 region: CATEDRRNTEAFF. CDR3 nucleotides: TGTGCCACCGAGGACAGGAGGAACACTGAAGCTTTCTTT.

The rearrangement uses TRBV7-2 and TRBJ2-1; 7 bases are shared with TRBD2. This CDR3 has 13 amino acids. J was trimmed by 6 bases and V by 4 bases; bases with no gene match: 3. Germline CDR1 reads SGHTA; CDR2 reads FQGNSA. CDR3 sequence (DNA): TGTGCCAGCAGCTACCCGGGGGGCAATGAGCAGTTCTTC. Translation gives CASSYPGGNEQFF.

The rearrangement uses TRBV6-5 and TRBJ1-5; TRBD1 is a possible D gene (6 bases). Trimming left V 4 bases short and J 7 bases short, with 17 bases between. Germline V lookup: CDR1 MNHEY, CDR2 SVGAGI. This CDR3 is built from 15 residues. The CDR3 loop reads CASSSLGGPGQPQHF. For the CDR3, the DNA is TGTGCCAGCAGTTCTCTTGGGGGCCCGGGGCAGCCCCAGCATTTT.

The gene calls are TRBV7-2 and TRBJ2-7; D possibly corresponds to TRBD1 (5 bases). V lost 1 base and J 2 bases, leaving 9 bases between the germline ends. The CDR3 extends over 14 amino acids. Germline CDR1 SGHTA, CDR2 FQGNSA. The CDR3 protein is CASSLGQNTYEQYF. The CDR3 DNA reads TGTGCCAGCAGCTTAGGACAGAATACCTACGAGCAGTACTTC. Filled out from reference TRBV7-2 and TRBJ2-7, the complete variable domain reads GAGVSQSPSNKVTEKGKDVELRCDPISGHTALYWYRQSLGQGLEFLIYFQGNSAPDKSGLPSDRFSAERTGGSVSTLTIQRTQQEDSAVYLCASSLGQNTYEQYFGPGTRLTVT.

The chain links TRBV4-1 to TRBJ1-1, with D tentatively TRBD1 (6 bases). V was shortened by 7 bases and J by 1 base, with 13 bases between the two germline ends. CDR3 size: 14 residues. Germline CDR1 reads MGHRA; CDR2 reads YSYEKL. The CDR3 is CASNLGGGNTEAFF. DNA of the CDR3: TGCGCCAGCAACTTAGGGGGGGGGAACACTGAAGCTTTCTTT.

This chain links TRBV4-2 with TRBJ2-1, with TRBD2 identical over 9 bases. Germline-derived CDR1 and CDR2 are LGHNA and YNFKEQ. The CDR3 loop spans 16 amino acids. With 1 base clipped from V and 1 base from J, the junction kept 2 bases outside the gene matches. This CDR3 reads CASSQGAGGSYNEQFF. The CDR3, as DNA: TGTGCCAGCAGCCAAGGCGCGGGGGGGTCCTACAATGAGCAGTTCTTC.

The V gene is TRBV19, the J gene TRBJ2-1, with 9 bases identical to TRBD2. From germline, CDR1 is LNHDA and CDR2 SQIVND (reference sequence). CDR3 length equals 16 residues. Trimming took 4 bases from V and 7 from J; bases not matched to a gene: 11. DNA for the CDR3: TGTGCCAGTAGTAGCGGGGGGGCCAACGAGGGGAATGAGCAGTTCTTC. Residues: CASSSGGANEGNEQFF.

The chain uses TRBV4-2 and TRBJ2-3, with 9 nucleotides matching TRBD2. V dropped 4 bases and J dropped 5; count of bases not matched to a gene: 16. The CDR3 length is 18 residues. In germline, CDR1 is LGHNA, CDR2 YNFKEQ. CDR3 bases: TGTGCCAGCAGCCTCCTGGCCCAGGCTAGCGGGGAAGGAGATACGCAGTATTTT. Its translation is CASSLLAQASGEGDTQYF.

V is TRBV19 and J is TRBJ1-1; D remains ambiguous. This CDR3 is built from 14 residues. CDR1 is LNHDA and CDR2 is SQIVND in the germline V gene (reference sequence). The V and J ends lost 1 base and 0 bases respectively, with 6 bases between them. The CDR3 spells CASSIVGLNTEAFF. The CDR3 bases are TGTGCCAGTAGTATAGTCGGGTTGAACACTGAAGCTTTCTTT.

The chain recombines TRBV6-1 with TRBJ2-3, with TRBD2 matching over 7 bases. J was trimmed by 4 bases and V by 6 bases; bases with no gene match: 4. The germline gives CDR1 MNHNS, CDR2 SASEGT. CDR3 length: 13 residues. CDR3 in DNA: TGTGCCAGCAGACCCCGGGGGGCAGATACGCAGTATTTT. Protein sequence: CASRPRGADTQYF.

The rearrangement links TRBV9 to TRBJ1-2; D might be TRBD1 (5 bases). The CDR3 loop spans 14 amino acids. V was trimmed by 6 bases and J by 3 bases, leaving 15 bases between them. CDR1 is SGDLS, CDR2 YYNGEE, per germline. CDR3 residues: CASTSWQGDYGYTF. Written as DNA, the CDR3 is TGTGCCAGCACCTCATGGCAGGGCGACTATGGCTACACCTTC.

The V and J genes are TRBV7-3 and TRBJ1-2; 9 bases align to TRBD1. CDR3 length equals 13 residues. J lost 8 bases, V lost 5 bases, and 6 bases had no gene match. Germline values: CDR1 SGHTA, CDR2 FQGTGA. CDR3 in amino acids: CASSPDRGYGYTF. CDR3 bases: TGTGCCAGCAGCCCCGACAGGGGGTACGGCTACACCTTC. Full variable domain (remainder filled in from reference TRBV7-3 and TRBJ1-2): GAGVSQTPSNKVTEKGKYVELRCDPISGHTALYWYRQSLGQGPEFLIYFQGTGAADDSGLPNDRFFAVRPEGSVSTLKIQRTERGDSAVYLCASSPDRGYGYTFGSGTRLTVV.

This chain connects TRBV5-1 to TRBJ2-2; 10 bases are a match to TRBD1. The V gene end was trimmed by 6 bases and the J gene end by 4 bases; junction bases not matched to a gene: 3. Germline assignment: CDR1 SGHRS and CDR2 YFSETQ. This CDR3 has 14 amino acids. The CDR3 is CASMGQGRTGELFF. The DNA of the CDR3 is TGCGCCAGCATGGGACAGGGGCGCACCGGGGAGCTGTTTTTT.